This TCR beta chain was recorded in a study of blood T cell repertoires in COVID-19. On the study more broadly: From the United States, Italy and Spain came samples of acute and convalescent COVID-19.

The repertoire was sequenced with immunoSEQ multiplex PCR; TCRdb's copy has only in-frame clones and lacks some. The data show about 210,000 clones, over 75% seen once. The clonotype was recovered from a woman between 40 and 55 years old with acute or convalescent COVID-19. Sequencing was performed on peripheral blood.

The CDR3 sequence: CASSPRGSGGTEAFF. In DNA form, the CDR3 reads TGCGCCAGCAGCCCTCGAGGTTCGGGTGGCACTGAAGCTTTCTTT. J is TRBJ1-1 and V is TRBV5-1; D is undetermined. This CDR3 has 15 residues. V shed 4 bases and J shed 4 bases, with 17 bases lying between them. Germline assignment: CDR1 SGHRS and CDR2 YFSETQ.